The next 9 T cell receptor beta chains were all read from a single sample in a study of beta chain features in type 1 diabetes. The whole isolated RNA underwent reverse transcription, so sequencing captured expressed TCRB transcripts. The method was immunoSEQ multiplex PCR; TCRdb's version includes in-frame clones alone and lacks a portion of them. The sample includes under 900,000 clones, 17% of them seen just once. Source material: naive CD4+ T cells from blood. All receptors derive from a woman younger than 35 in good health.

This chain links TRBV19 with TRBJ2-3; maybe TRBD2 (5 bases). There are 14 residues in the CDR3. V was pared by 6 bases and J by 2 bases, with 12 bases between. Germline lookup yields CDR1 LNHDA and CDR2 SQIVND (reference sequence). The CDR3 sequence is CASSQRTSTDTQYF. CDR3 nucleotide sequence: TGTGCCAGTAGCCAGCGGACCTCCACAGATACGCAGTATTTT.

The V gene is TRBV5-4, the J gene TRBJ2-5, with 9 positions matching TRBD2. Germline V lookup: CDR1 SGHNT, CDR2 YYREEE (reference sequence). The V segment lost 4 bases and the J segment 4 bases; nucleotides outside the gene matches: 8. The CDR3 sequence is 15 residues long. CDR3 sequence reads: CASSVNAGGSETQYF. The CDR3, as DNA: TGTGCCAGCAGCGTAAACGCGGGAGGGTCAGAGACCCAGTACTTC.

This chain joins TRBV6-1 and TRBJ2-7; D may be TRBD1 (5 bases). Germline values: CDR1 MNHNS, CDR2 SASEGT. There are 13 residues in the CDR3. Trimming stripped 3 bases from V and 3 bases from J, with 9 bases between. CDR3 in amino acids: CASSDGHRYEQYF. CDR3 sequence (DNA): TGTGCCAGCAGTGACGGACACCGCTACGAGCAGTACTTC.

This clone showed up just a few times. The V and J genes are TRBV18 and TRBJ1-2; 9 nucleotides agree with TRBD1. This CDR3 has 16 residues. In germline, CDR1 is KGHSH, CDR2 LQKENI. With V trimmed by 2 bases and J by 6 bases, 10 bases remained unmatched. The CDR3 DNA follows: TGTGCCAGCTCACCAAAACCGGGACAGGGCACGGATGGCTACACCTTC. It translates to CASSPKPGQGTDGYTF.

This clone was picked up a small number of times. This chain connects TRBV28 to TRBJ1-2, with D uncertain. Trimming stripped 3 bases from V and 4 bases from J, with 6 bases between. Per germline, CDR1 MDHEN and CDR2 SYDVKM. The CDR3 is made up of 12 amino acids. The CDR3 here is CASSLRSYGYTF. Written as DNA, the CDR3 is TGTGCCAGCAGTTTGAGGAGCTATGGCTACACCTTC.

This clone was detected a few times. J is TRBJ2-1 and V is TRBV5-4; tentatively, D is TRBD2 (7 bases). Germline CDR1 is SGHNT and CDR2 is YYREEE (reference sequence). The CDR3 loop spans 15 amino acids. V lost 1 base and J lost 5, with 13 bases in between. CDR3 region: CASSLRGTTHNEQFF. CDR3 coding DNA: TGTGCCAGCAGCTTGAGGGGGACTACGCACAATGAGCAGTTCTTC.

This clone appeared a few times. The rearrangement joins TRBV5-1 to TRBJ2-5; D unclear. Germline V gene data show CDR1 as SGHRS and CDR2 as YFSETQ. The CDR3 is made up of 14 amino acids. V was trimmed by 1 base and J by 1 base, leaving 8 bases between them. The CDR3 nucleotides are TGCGCCAGCAGCTTGATGTCTACCCAAGAGACCCAGTACTTC. Its protein product is CASSLMSTQETQYF.

The gene calls are TRBV15 and TRBJ2-7, with D tentatively TRBD1 (6 bases). V lost 2 bases, J lost 3 bases, and 14 bases lay in between. The germline CDR1 and CDR2 sequences are LNHNV and YYDKDF (reference sequence). The CDR3 runs to 15 residues. Here the CDR3 reads CATSRHRDGGYEQYF. DNA of the CDR3: TGTGCCACCAGCAGACACAGGGATGGCGGCTACGAGCAGTACTTC.

The genes are TRBV19 and TRBJ2-4; 13 bases match TRBD2. The CDR3 has 19 amino acids. The trim removed 8 bases at V and 2 bases at J, leaving 15 bases unmatched. Germline V gives CDR1 LNHDA, CDR2 SQIVND (reference sequence). CDR3 sequence (DNA): TGTGCCAGTGGATCAAAAACTAGCGGGAGGGCCGGGTCCAAAAACATTCAGTACTTC. Translating it yields CASGSKTSGRAGSKNIQYF.